One and the same sample provided the 5 T cell receptor beta chains below, sequenced in a study of shared clonotypes between healthy human individuals. Produced via immunoSEQ multiplex PCR; TCRdb's table is partial and in-frame only. This sample has around 2,000,000 clones; 85% to 95% occur once, and the top ten carry about 0.13%. Sample: naive CD4+ T cells sorted from blood. Sample subset: CD45RA+ positively selected. The receptor set was obtained from a man aged 18 to 29 in good health.

V and J are TRBV6-6 and TRBJ2-2; D not certain. Trimming took 6 bases from V and 8 from J, leaving 10 bases between them. The germline V gene has CDR1 MNHNY and CDR2 SVGAGI (reference sequence). The CDR3 consists of 12 residues. Here the CDR3 DNA reads TGTGCCAGCAGCTTCTCCTCTGGGGAGCTGTTTTTT. It yields the protein CASSFSSGELFF.

This clone has only one observation. V is TRBV30 and J is TRBJ2-1; a possible D gene is TRBD2 (6 bases). Germline assignment: CDR1 GTSNPN and CDR2 SVGIG (reference sequence). Trimming removed 0 bases from V and 4 bases from J, with 13 bases in between. The CDR3 spans 15 residues. The CDR3 loop is CAWSVLSGVYNEQFF. In nucleotides, the CDR3 is TGTGCCTGGAGTGTACTTAGCGGAGTTTACAATGAGCAGTTCTTC.

Only one count was recorded for this clone. The chain recombines TRBV27 with TRBJ2-1, with 11 nucleotides matching TRBD2. This CDR3 has 14 amino acids. V was clipped by 2 bases and J by 6 bases; unmatched bases: 0. CDR1 and CDR2 from the germline V gene are MNHEY and SMNVEV (reference sequence). The CDR3 here is CASSLLAGGNEQFF. The CDR3 DNA is TGTGCCAGCAGTTTACTAGCGGGAGGCAATGAGCAGTTCTTC.

The gene calls are TRBV7-2 and TRBJ2-7, with a possible D match to TRBD1 (6 bases). The CDR3 is 13 amino acids. V was pared by 10 bases and J by 2 bases, with 15 bases between. The germline gives CDR1 SGHTA, CDR2 FQGNSA. The CDR3 protein is CATHGTPPYEQYF. CDR3 in DNA: TGTGCCACCCACGGGACACCACCCTACGAGCAGTACTTC.

With regard to this clone: This may be a read error, as it is one base from a much larger clone. Other DNA sequences in this sample translate to the same CDR3. This chain links TRBV5-1 with TRBJ2-7; 8 positions agree with TRBD1. Trimming at V came to 1 base and at J to 2 bases, leaving 2 bases not matched to a gene. The CDR3 runs 14 residues. In germline, CDR1 is SGHRS, CDR2 YFSETQ. CDR3 in DNA: TGCGCCAGCAGCTTGACAGGGGGTACCTACGAGCAGTACTTC. As protein: CASSLTGGTYEQYF.